This entry lists 21 T cell receptor beta chains sequenced from one sample in a study of blood T cell repertoires in COVID-19. Sequenced by immunoSEQ multiplex PCR; TCRdb stores in-frame clones only, minus some. The profile shows roughly 150,000 clones, approximately 84% of them singletons. Sequencing was carried out using peripheral blood. All receptors come from a woman aged 80 or over with COVID-19, enrolled during active disease.

The V and J genes are TRBV10-3 and TRBJ2-1; D is unclear. Germline V CDR1 and CDR2: ENHRY, SYGVKD. The CDR3 sequence is 14 residues long. Trimming left V 2 bases short and J 4 bases short, with 9 bases between. The CDR3 protein is CAISETEQYNEQFF. Here the CDR3 DNA reads TGTGCCATCAGTGAGACCGAGCAATACAATGAGCAGTTCTTC.

This clone appeared a few times. The chain carries TRBV5-1 and TRBJ2-3, with D unresolved. Germline values: CDR1 SGHRS, CDR2 YFSETQ. This CDR3 has 13 amino acids. With 0 bases removed from V and 5 bases from J, the gap between germline ends came to 7 bases. The CDR3 DNA reads TGCGCCAGCAGCTTGGTCTCTTTAGATACGCAGTATTTT. As protein: CASSLVSLDTQYF.

The chain carries TRBV20-1 and TRBJ1-2; D gene unclear. With 1 base removed from V and 8 bases from J, the gap between germline ends came to 8 bases. The CDR3 is made up of 11 amino acids. The germline V gene encodes CDR1 DFQATT and CDR2 SNEGSKA (reference sequence). As DNA, the CDR3 is TGCAGTGCTAGAGGGGAGTTGGGCTACACCTTC. Its translation is CSARGELGYTF.

This clone was found a few times. J is TRBJ2-1 and V is TRBV11-3, with 8 bases identical to TRBD2. Per the germline V gene, CDR1 is SGHNT and CDR2 is YENEEA. Trimming removed 4 bases from V and 7 bases from J; junction bases left unmatched: 9. The CDR3 is made up of 15 amino acids. CDR3: CASSSAGGAGNEQFF. For the CDR3, the DNA is TGTGCCAGCAGCTCCGCGGGGGGCGCGGGGAATGAGCAGTTCTTC.

The chain has TRBV27 and TRBJ2-5; D possibly corresponds to TRBD2 (5 bases). Trimming took 3 bases from V and 4 from J, leaving 6 bases between them. The CDR3 runs 12 residues. The germline CDR1 and CDR2 sequences are MNHEY and SMNVEV (reference sequence). The CDR3 DNA follows: TGTGCCAGCAGTTTCCGGGGAGAGACCCAGTACTTC. This gives the protein CASSFRGETQYF.

The rearrangement links TRBV5-5 to TRBJ2-7; D is unclear. Germline loops: CDR1 SGHKS, CDR2 YYEKEE (reference sequence). With 4 bases removed from V and 3 bases from J, the gap between germline ends came to 5 bases. This CDR3 region has 11 residues. CDR3 DNA: TGTGCCAGCAGCCTAATCTACGAGCAGTACTTC. Its translation is CASSLIYEQYF.

This clone was observed a handful of times. The J gene is TRBJ1-3, the V gene TRBV7-9; 7 bases match TRBD1. Germline V gives CDR1 SEHNR, CDR2 FQNEAQ (reference sequence). V shed 5 bases and J 0 bases; nucleotides not matched to a gene: 7. There are 16 residues in the CDR3. The CDR3 bases are TGTGCCAGCAGCCCGAGACAGGGACACTCTGGAAACACCATATATTTT. Protein sequence: CASSPRQGHSGNTIYF.

V is TRBV11-2 and J is TRBJ2-5; the D is unclear. Germline assignment: CDR1 SGHAT and CDR2 FQNNGV. This CDR3 is built from 11 residues. V lost 3 bases, J lost 4 bases, and 3 bases lay in between. The DNA of the CDR3 is TGTGCCAGCAGCTTCCTAGAGACCCAGTACTTC. Translation: CASSFLETQYF.

J is TRBJ2-5 and V is TRBV5-1, with 7 bases fitting TRBD1. CDR3 length equals 15 residues. Germline CDR1 and CDR2: SGHRS and YFSETQ. Unmatched junction bases numbered 13, after V lost 6 bases and J lost 5 bases. The CDR3 reads CASTRALGGEETQYF. The CDR3 coding sequence is TGCGCCAGCACCCGAGCCTTAGGGGGCGAGGAGACCCAGTACTTC. Full variable domain (missing parts from reference TRBV5-1 and TRBJ2-5): KAGVTQTPRYLIKTRGQQVTLSCSPISGHRSVSWYQQTPGQGLQFLFEYFSETQRNKGNFPGRFSGRQFSNSRSEMNVSTLELGDSALYLCASTRALGGEETQYFGPGTRLLVL.

J is TRBJ1-6 and V is TRBV6-6, with a weak D call TRBD1 (6 bases). Germline CDR1 is MNHNY and CDR2 is SVGAGI (reference sequence). This CDR3 has 16 amino acids. V was shortened by 7 bases and J by 7 bases, with 20 bases between the two germline ends. Written as DNA, the CDR3 is TGTGCCAGCACACCACGCCAAACAGGGTTCAATTCACCCCTCCACTTT. Protein: CASTPRQTGFNSPLHF.

The rearrangement uses TRBV7-3 and TRBJ2-5; 7 bases are shared with TRBD1. The CDR3 has 16 residues. The V segment lost 2 bases and the J segment 5 bases; nucleotides outside the gene matches: 11. Germline CDR1 reads SGHTA; CDR2 reads FQGTGA. The CDR3 sequence is CASSLLGTATWETQYF. The CDR3 DNA is TGTGCCAGCAGCTTACTAGGGACAGCGACGTGGGAGACCCAGTACTTC.

The rearrangement joins TRBV7-2 to TRBJ2-3, with TRBD1 matching over 10 bases. Germline CDR1 and CDR2: SGHTA and FQGNSA. J gave up 5 bases and V 0 bases, and 17 bases lay outside the gene matches. The CDR3 covers 20 residues. The CDR3 nucleotides read TGTGCCAGCAGCTTAGCGCCCATAATTCCGGGACAGGGGTATGGAGATACGCAGTATTTT. Protein product: CASSLAPIIPGQGYGDTQYF.

V usage is TRBV5-1 and J usage is TRBJ2-6; TRBD2 agrees at 14 bases. The V gene end was trimmed by 4 bases and the J gene end by 3 bases; junction bases not matched to a gene: 6. The CDR3 runs 18 residues. From germline, CDR1 is SGHRS and CDR2 YFSETQ. The CDR3 DNA reads as TGCGCCAGCAGCACGGGACTAGCGGGAGCTTTTGGGGCCAACGTCCTGACTTTC. Encoded protein: CASSTGLAGAFGANVLTF.

This chain links TRBV19 with TRBJ2-3, with D possibly TRBD1 on 6 matching bases. V gave up 6 bases and J gave up 5 bases, with 15 bases separating them. This CDR3 is 14 amino acids long. The germline V gene encodes CDR1 LNHDA and CDR2 SQIVND (reference sequence). CDR3 nucleotide sequence: TGTGCCAGTAGCCCCCTACAGGGCTTAGATACGCAGTATTTT. Translation gives CASSPLQGLDTQYF.

This rearrangement joins TRBV5-4 to TRBJ2-7, with D perhaps TRBD1 (6 bases). CDR3 length: 13 residues. In germline, CDR1 is SGHNT, CDR2 YYREEE (reference sequence). V was clipped by 4 bases and J by 2 bases, with 10 bases between them. The CDR3 loop is CASSPTGTYEQYF. The CDR3 DNA follows: TGTGCCAGCAGCCCTACAGGGACCTACGAGCAGTACTTC. The complete variable domain, with remaining parts taken from reference TRBV5-4 and TRBJ2-7, reads ETGVTQSPTHLIKTRGQQVTLRCSSQSGHNTVSWYQQALGQGPQFIFQYYREEENGRGNFPPRFSGLQFPNYSSELNVNALELDDSALYLCASSPTGTYEQYFGPGTRLTVT.

The gene calls are TRBV19 and TRBJ1-4; 10 bases agree with TRBD1. CDR1 is LNHDA and CDR2 is SQIVND in the germline V gene (reference sequence). J lost 5 bases, V lost 5 bases, and 5 bases had no gene match. The CDR3 consists of 15 residues. Written as DNA, the CDR3 is TGTGCCAGTAGTTGGCCGGGACAGGGGAATGAAAAACTGTTTTTT. Translating it yields CASSWPGQGNEKLFF. Together with reference TRBV19 and TRBJ1-4, the CDR3 gives the full variable domain: DGGITQSPKYLFRKEGQNVTLSCEQNLNHDAMYWYRQDPGQGLRLIYYSQIVNDFQKGDIAEGYSVSREKKESFPLTVTSAQKNPTAFYLCASSWPGQGNEKLFFGSGTQLSVL.

This chain joins TRBV5-8 and TRBJ2-5, with 8 bases fitting TRBD2. The V segment lost 6 bases and the J segment 1 base; nucleotides outside the gene matches: 8. CDR3 length equals 15 residues. Germline loops: CDR1 SGHTS, CDR2 YDEGEE. CDR3 sequence reads: CASNSPGGFQETQYF. CDR3 DNA sequence: TGTGCCAGCAACTCACCGGGGGGGTTCCAAGAGACCCAGTACTTC.

This clone was counted between two and nine times. V usage is TRBV19 and J usage is TRBJ2-2; 9 nucleotides line up with TRBD2. Trimming cost V 0 bases and J 4 bases; bases outside gene matches: 6. This CDR3 spans 17 amino acids. The germline gives CDR1 LNHDA, CDR2 SQIVND (reference sequence). Here the CDR3 DNA reads TGTGCCAGTAGTATAGAAACTCTAGCGGGGTTCACCGGGGAGCTGTTTTTT. Translated, it gives CASSIETLAGFTGELFF.

The gene calls are TRBV5-8 and TRBJ1-5; TRBD1 aligns across 8 bases. With 2 bases clipped from V and 3 bases from J, the junction kept 4 bases outside the gene matches. The CDR3 runs 15 residues. Germline lookup yields CDR1 SGHTS and CDR2 YDEGEE. The CDR3 DNA sequence: TGTGCCAGCAGCTTTTGGCAGGGGGCCAATCAGCCCCAGCATTTT. It codes for CASSFWQGANQPQHF.

V usage is TRBV10-3 and J usage is TRBJ1-3; 7 positions match TRBD1. Germline trimming cut 6 bases from V and 0 bases from J; bases unmatched to any gene: 2. Germline CDR1 reads ENHRY; CDR2 reads SYGVKD. This CDR3 has 14 residues. The CDR3, as DNA: TGTGCCATCAGCCGGGACAGCTCTGGAAACACCATATATTTT. Amino acids: CAISRDSSGNTIYF.

V and J are TRBV6-2 or TRBV6-3 and TRBJ1-6; D ambiguous. Trimming took off 5 bases at V and 5 bases at J, with 10 bases between the two ends. This CDR3 comprises 14 residues. Per germline, CDR1 MNHEY and CDR2 SVGEGT. CDR3 in amino acids: CASSPDSNNSPLHF. In DNA, the CDR3 is TGTGCCAGCAGTCCCGATAGCAATAATTCACCCCTCCACTTT.